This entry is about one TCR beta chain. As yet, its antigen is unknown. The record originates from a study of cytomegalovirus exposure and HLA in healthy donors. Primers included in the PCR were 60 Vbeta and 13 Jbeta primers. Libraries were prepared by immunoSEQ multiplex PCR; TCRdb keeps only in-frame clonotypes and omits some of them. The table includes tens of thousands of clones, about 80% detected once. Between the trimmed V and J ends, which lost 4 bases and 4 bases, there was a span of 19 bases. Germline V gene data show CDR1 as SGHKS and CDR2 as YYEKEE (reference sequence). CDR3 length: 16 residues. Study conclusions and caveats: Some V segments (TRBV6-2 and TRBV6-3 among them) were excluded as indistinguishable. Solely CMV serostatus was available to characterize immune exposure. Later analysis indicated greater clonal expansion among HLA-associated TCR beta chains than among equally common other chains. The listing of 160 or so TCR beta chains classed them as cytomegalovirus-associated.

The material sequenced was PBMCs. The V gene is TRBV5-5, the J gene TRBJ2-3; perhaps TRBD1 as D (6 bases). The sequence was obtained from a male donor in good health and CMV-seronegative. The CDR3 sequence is CASSLGQNLLSDTQYF. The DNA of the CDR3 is TGTGCCAGCAGCCTCGGACAGAACCTACTCTCAGATACGCAGTATTTT.